This T cell receptor beta chain is drawn from a study of shared clonotypes between healthy human individuals (dated by TCRdb to about 2020). About the full investigation: The cohort comprised two women and a few men aged 18 to 49 years. Different laboratories and diverse techniques were used to prepare libraries and sequence TCR repertoires, to increase sequencing depth and limit assay-specific biases. Per donor, three plates each were used for CD4 naive and CD4 memory, two for CD8 naive, and one for CD8 memory. The study deeply sequenced blood TCR repertoires of about 5 healthy adults to estimate repertoire size and the extent of clonotype sharing between individuals. Each donor's leukapheresis produced roughly between about 0.8 and 8.9 billion PBMCs.

The study at large found these results: Higher generation probabilities were observed for clonotypes shared by all four sorted-subset donors than for non-shared clonotypes. Sharing across several donors was observed for around 4.8% of naive CD4, over 3% of naive CD8, over 2% of memory CD4, and less than 0.45% of memory CD8 clonotypes. Even with the large sequencing depth, rarefaction of the sorted-subset datasets indicated that sequencing was incomplete. Sampling was limited to blood, and TCR repertoires in tissue likely differ from TCR repertoires in blood. Larger estimated clonotype richness was generally found for naive subsets than for memory subsets. Based on pairwise subsampling, the degree of clonotype sharing among donors was expected to be affected by sequencing depth. Because the study included a small number of donors, the genetic and exposure-history diversity represented was limited.

Donors were healthy HIV-negative adults with no recently reported acute infections or vaccinations. All donors were Caucasian adults living in Nashville, Tennessee, USA. CD4+ T cells were enriched by magnetic negative selection; naive cells were then positively selected on CD45RA, and the negative fraction formed the memory subset. Blood was collected by leukapheresis, and PBMCs were isolated by Ficoll-Histopaque density gradient centrifugation and then cryopreserved in liquid nitrogen vapor phase. Purity and quantity of every magnetically sorted T cell population were checked by analytical flow cytometry. Genomic DNA was isolated from every sorted fraction and measured by UV absorbance on a Nanodrop 2000c. Using the deep immunoSEQ assay, TCR CDR3 regions were amplified from genomic DNA by multiplex PCR. Genomic DNA extracted from each cell subset was distributed evenly over all wells of several immunoSEQ 96-well plates, and each plate served as one replicate. For sorted subsets, each replicate PCR was loaded with 200 ng genomic DNA, equivalent to approximately 27,000 T cell genomes. Purified libraries were quantified with a Qubit 3.0 fluorometer, sized on a Bioanalyzer 2100, and re-quantified with the KAPA Library Quantification kit. Each immunoSEQ 96-well plate was sequenced on its own single-read 150-cycle Illumina NextSeq 550 flow cell. As for how the authors treated the data: Because the immunoSEQ output held only junctional sequences and lacked quality scores, the filtering could not match the filtering applied to full-length reads. To assign V/J genes and CDR3, sequences were annotated against IMGT germline references using PyIR, a Python wrapper for IgBLAST v1.9. Any read was removed if the V/J assignment was weak (E-value above 1e-6), the CDR3 was missing, or the read contained stop codons, out-of-frame junctions, or ambiguous translated residues. V3J clonotypes were defined by identical inferred V gene, J gene, and CDR3 amino acid sequence. To compute the percentage overlap between repertoires, the number of shared unique clonotypes was divided by the size of the smaller repertoire. Three approaches were used to assess repertoire richness: RTK rarefaction, the Chao1 estimator, and Recon v2.1 estimates of unobserved clonotypes. OLGA was used to compute generation probabilities for all TCRbeta clonotypes that the gDNA method yielded from a handful of donors. As stored in TCRdb, this immuneACCESS dataset retains in-frame rearrangements with V and J assigned. A fraction of the clones does not appear; measured against another copy, unresolved V genes explain less than half of the discrepancy, and the remainder lacks a known reason. V and J calls and clone size are copied from that table; D and trimming were computed from the DNA. This sample lists millions of clones; around nine tenths were detected once. Around 0.14% of the sample rests with the top ten.

CDR1 SEHNR and CDR2 FQNEAQ were looked up in the germline V gene (reference sequence). The CDR3 runs 15 amino acids, cysteine and phenylalanine included. Only the CDR3 part of the read is kept: 45 bases, read in frame from the first base. V gives up 4 bases and J gives up 5 bases, and the segment between their germline ends measures 14 bases. Of note for this clone: Its antigen is unknown. Qualities for individual bases were not recorded, and no much larger clone is one base off.

The receptor was derived from a man younger than 30 in good health. This sequence uses TRBV7-9 and TRBJ1-4; a weak D assignment points to TRBD1 (6 bases agree). The sequenced material came from naive CD4+ T cells sorted from blood. Explained via the paper, the cell subset or site label denotes: CD45RA+ positively selected. This receptor carries the CDR3 CASSSLTGPNEKLFF. The bases are TGTGCCAGCAGCTCCCTTACAGGGCCGAATGAAAAACTGTTTTTT.